This is a list of T cell receptor beta chains from one sample in a study of PD-L1 blockade in urothelial cancer. The repertoire was sequenced with immunoSEQ multiplex PCR; TCRdb's copy has only in-frame clones and lacks some. Among about 100,000 clones listed, over 80% were seen once. The sample was PBMCs, taken around atezolizumab (anti-PD-L1) treatment. The receptors derive from an elderly woman with urothelial cancer. The CDR3 runs from the conserved cysteine through the conserved F or W. Each record gives: V gene, D gene, J gene, clone size, CDR3 DNA, CDR3 protein. D genes are given only for firm matches. Clone sizes are given selectively: once, few, many, or a class where the clone is expanded.

TRBV19	-	TRBJ2-5	once	TGTGCCAGTAGTATAGGGGGAGGCCTGCAAGAGACCCAGTACTTC	CASSIGGGLQETQYF
TRBV30	-	TRBJ2-2	-	TGTGCCTGGAGACACCGGGACACCCTACCGACGGCCGGGGAGCTGTTTTTT	CAWRHRDTLPTAGELFF
TRBV30	-	TRBJ1-3	-	TGTGCCTGGACAGACAGCTCTGGAAACACCATATATTTT	CAWTDSSGNTIYF
TRBV15	-	TRBJ1-1	-	TGTGCCACCAGCGGTGCAACGGAGGGTGAAGCTTTCTTT	CATSGATEGEAFF
TRBV9	-	TRBJ2-1	-	TGTGCCAGCAGCCCCCAGGACTTGGGGTACAATGAGCAGTTCTTC	CASSPQDLGYNEQFF
TRBV5-1	TRBD1	TRBJ2-1	-	TGCGCCAGCAGTTCGGGACAGGGCTCTAGGTTGGAGCAGTTCTTC	CASSSGQGSRLEQFF
TRBV7-9	-	TRBJ1-1	-	TGTGCCAGCAGCATGAGGACACCGAACACTGAAGCTTTCTTT	CASSMRTPNTEAFF
TRBV28	-	TRBJ2-7	-	TGTGCCAGCGGCGGAAAGGACAGTTTTTCCTACGAGCAGTACTTC	CASGGKDSFSYEQYF
TRBV5-1	-	TRBJ1-3	-	TGCGCCAGCAATCCCTCAGGCCAAGACCCTGGAAACACCATATATTTT	CASNPSGQDPGNTIYF
TRBV2	-	TRBJ2-5	-	TGTGCCAGCAGTGAAGCAATGGCGAGAACGGGGACCCAGTACTTC	CASSEAMARTGTQYF
TRBV7-9	-	TRBJ1-5	-	TGTGCCAGCAGCTTAGGTCGCAGGGACAATCAGCCCCAGCATTTT	CASSLGRRDNQPQHF
TRBV14	-	TRBJ1-2	-	TGTGCCAGCAGCCAAGAATGGGGTCGGGCGGGAGTCGATGGCTACACCTTC	CASSQEWGRAGVDGYTF
TRBV9	-	TRBJ2-5	-	TGTGCCAGCAGCGTAGAGGGACACACTCAAGAGACCCAGTACTTC	CASSVEGHTQETQYF
TRBV6-1	TRBD2	TRBJ2-3	-	TGTGCCAGCAGTGCGACTAGCGGGAGGGCCTCAGATACGCAGTATTTT	CASSATSGRASDTQYF
TRBV30	-	TRBJ1-5	-	TGTGCCTGGAGTGTAAATGGCCAGGGGAATCAGCCCCAGCATTTT	CAWSVNGQGNQPQHF
TRBV30	-	TRBJ1-1	-	TGTGCCTGGACCTCCGGGGTGCCGAACACTGAAGCTTTCTTT	CAWTSGVPNTEAFF
TRBV6-5	-	TRBJ1-5	-	TGTGCCAGCAAAAGCGGACCTAGCAATCAGCCCCAGCATTTT	CASKSGPSNQPQHF
TRBV7-8	TRBD1	TRBJ2-7	-	TGTGCCAGCAGAGAAGAAGGGACAGGGAGCGAGCAGTACTTC	CASREEGTGSEQYF
TRBV6-1	-	TRBJ2-5	few	TGTGCCAGCAGCGAGGGTTGGTCGGAGACCCAGTACTTC	CASSEGWSETQYF
TRBV11-2	TRBD2	TRBJ2-3	once	TGTGCCAGCACCCCCCCGGGAGGAGATACGCAGTATTTT	CASTPPGGDTQYF
TRBV9	-	TRBJ1-2	-	TGTGCCAGCAGCCCCTCGACCGGGACATTGTATGGCTACACCTTC	CASSPSTGTLYGYTF
TRBV18	TRBD1	TRBJ1-1	-	TGTGCCAGCTCAAAAGTCCCGGGACAGAGGACGATGATGAACACTGAAGCTTTCTTT	CASSKVPGQRTMMNTEAFF
TRBV5-1	TRBD2	TRBJ2-1	-	TGCGCCAGCAGCTTTGTTAGCGGGGTCTCATACAATGAGCAGTTCTTC	CASSFVSGVSYNEQFF
TRBV14	TRBD2	TRBJ2-3	once	TGTGCCAGCAGCCCTTTAGGGCGGGAGGACACAGATACGCAGTATTTT	CASSPLGREDTDTQYF
TRBV28	-	TRBJ2-3	-	TGTGCCAGTCCCCCTCTCGTGGTAATAGGGGGTACGGGTACGCAGTATTTT	CASPPLVVIGGTGTQYF
TRBV7-8	-	TRBJ2-2	-	TGTGCCAGCAGCCCGGGACTTAACACCGGGGAGCTGTTTTTT	CASSPGLNTGELFF
TRBV14	-	TRBJ1-1	few	TGTGCCAGCAGCCTTTGGGGCGGTGAAGCTTTCTTT	CASSLWGGEAFF
TRBV5-1	-	TRBJ2-6	-	TGCGCCAGCAGCTTCGTAGCAGGCAGCGGCCAGAGCTCTGGGGCCAACGTCCTGACTTTC	CASSFVAGSGQSSGANVLTF
TRBV30	-	TRBJ1-4	-	TGTGCCTGGGCTGACAGCCTAAATGAAAAACTGTTTTTT	CAWADSLNEKLFF
TRBV28	-	TRBJ2-7	-	TGTGCCAGCAGTTTATTCATGCGGGCCTACGAGCAGTACTTC	CASSLFMRAYEQYF
TRBV7-9	TRBD1	TRBJ2-3	-	TGTGCCAGCAGCTTATGGGGGACAGGGAGCACAGATACGCAGTATTTT	CASSLWGTGSTDTQYF
TRBV6-9	TRBD1	TRBJ1-1	-	TGTGCCAGCAGTTATACCCCGGGACAGGGCAACACCTATTCACCTAACACTGAAGCTTTCTTT	CASSYTPGQGNTYSPNTEAFF
TRBV27	TRBD1	TRBJ1-1	-	TGTGCCAGCAGTCCACAGGGGGTTGACACTGAAGCTTTCTTT	CASSPQGVDTEAFF
TRBV10-1	TRBD2	TRBJ2-1	-	TGCGCCAGCAGTACCGGGACTAGCGGGCCCTCCTACAATGAGCAGTTCTTC	CASSTGTSGPSYNEQFF
TRBV11-2	TRBD1	TRBJ1-1	-	TGTGCCAGCAGCGCCACAGGGGCCATGAACACTGAAGCTTTCTTT	CASSATGAMNTEAFF
TRBV7-3	TRBD2	TRBJ2-1	-	TGTGCCAGCAGCTCCGGGTTACTAGCGGGTGGGGTCAATGAGCAGTTCTTC	CASSSGLLAGGVNEQFF
TRBV5-4	-	TRBJ1-2	-	TGTGCCAGCAGCTTGGAAGGACTAAACTATGGCTACACCTTC	CASSLEGLNYGYTF
TRBV7-6	-	TRBJ1-5	-	TGTGCCAGCAGCTTAGGGGGGAGGCTTCGGGGCAATCAGCCCCAGCATTTT	CASSLGGRLRGNQPQHF
TRBV6-5	TRBD1	TRBJ1-1	once	TGTGCCAGCTTAAGGGACAGGGTATCTACTGAAGCTTTCTTT	CASLRDRVSTEAFF